The following is a T cell receptor beta chain sequence with its context. No antigen is known for it. This CDR3 is 12 amino acids long. Germline V gives CDR1 MDHEN, CDR2 SYDVKM. The ends were cut back, 6 bases at V and 0 bases at J, with 3 bases in the middle. Second doses that came at about 4 or about 12 weeks were put together. Repertoires were generated with immunoSEQ multiplex PCR, while TCRdb's copy carries only in-frame clones and drops some. The repertoire holds 110,000 or so clones, more than 85% seen once, with approximately 2.9% in the top ten. The data are from a study of T cell responses to AZD1222 COVID-19 vaccine. The study, taken as a whole, reports: Increases in Spike-specific TCR breadth and depth were seen after two AZD1222 doses. There were repertoire samples only from the period after the peak T cell response.

The clonotype comes from an adult who received the AZD1222 COVID-19 vaccine. The sample here was peripheral blood, taken 28 days after the second AZD1222 dose. V and J are TRBV28 and TRBJ1-5, with D unclear. CDR3: CASRVSNQPQHF. In nucleotides, the CDR3 is TGTGCCAGCAGAGTTAGCAATCAGCCCCAGCATTTT.